This T cell receptor beta chain was documented in a study of cytomegalovirus exposure and HLA in healthy donors. This PCR relied on a set of 60 Vbeta primers and 13 Jbeta primers. Generated by immunoSEQ multiplex PCR, the TCRdb table keeps only in-frame clones and is missing some. Here the sample spans 170,000 or so clones, 75% to 90% being singletons. This clone showed up just once. The CDR3 sequence is 15 residues long. Germline V gives CDR1 SGHNT, CDR2 YYREEE (reference sequence). V shed 2 bases and J shed 1 base, with 12 bases lying between them. The TCR comes from a boy aged 10-17 years in good health and CMV-seronegative. This chain connects TRBV5-4 to TRBJ2-5; the D gene is possibly TRBD1 (6 bases). Material for sequencing was PBMCs. This CDR3 is CASSLNRATQETQYF. CDR3 sequence (DNA): TGTGCCAGCAGCTTAAACAGGGCTACCCAAGAGACCCAGTACTTC. The variable domain in full, completed from reference TRBV5-4 and TRBJ2-5, reads ETGVTQSPTHLIKTRGQQVTLRCSSQSGHNTVSWYQQALGQGPQFIFQYYREEENGRGNFPPRFSGLQFPNYSSELNVNALELDDSALYLCASSLNRATQETQYFGPGTRLLVL.